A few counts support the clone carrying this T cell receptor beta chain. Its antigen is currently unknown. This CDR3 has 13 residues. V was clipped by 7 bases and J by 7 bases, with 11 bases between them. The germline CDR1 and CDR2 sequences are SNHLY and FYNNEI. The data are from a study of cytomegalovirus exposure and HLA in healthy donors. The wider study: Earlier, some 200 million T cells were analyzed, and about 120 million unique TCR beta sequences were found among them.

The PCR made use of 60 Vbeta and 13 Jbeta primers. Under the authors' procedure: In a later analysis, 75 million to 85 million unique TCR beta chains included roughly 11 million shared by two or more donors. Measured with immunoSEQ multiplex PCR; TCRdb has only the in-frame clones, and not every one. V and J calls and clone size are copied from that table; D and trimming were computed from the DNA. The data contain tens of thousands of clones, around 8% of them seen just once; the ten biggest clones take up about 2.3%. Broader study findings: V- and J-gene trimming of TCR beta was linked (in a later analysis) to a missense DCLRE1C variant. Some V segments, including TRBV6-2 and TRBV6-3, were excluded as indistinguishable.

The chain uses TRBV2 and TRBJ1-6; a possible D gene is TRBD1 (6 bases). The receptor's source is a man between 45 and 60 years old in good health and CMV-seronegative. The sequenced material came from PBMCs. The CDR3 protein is CASTGQENSPLHF. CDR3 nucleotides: TGTGCCAGCACGGGACAAGAAAATTCACCCCTCCACTTT.